The present entry profiles one T cell receptor beta chain with its context. This clone was recorded once. Its cognate antigen has yet to be identified. No base qualities exist here, and no much larger clone lies one base off it. This record comes from a study of T cell changes during pregnancy in multiple sclerosis (dated by TCRdb to about 2019). Notes on the research overall: The study examined how the T cell repertoire changed over the course of pregnancy in women with multiple sclerosis.

The library came from the immunoSEQ multiplex PCR assay. TCRdb obtained this table from immuneACCESS and retained in-frame rearrangements with V and J assigned. These tables miss some clones; where compared with another copy, unresolved V genes account for less than half of the shortfall, and the remainder is unexplained. The sample table holds around 56,000 clones, of which 90% were seen once. The top ten clonotypes cover under 2.5% of the sample. The receptor comes from a female donor in good health, enrolled as a control in a pregnancy study. Sequences were derived from peripheral blood, sampled in the first trimester of pregnancy.

The encoded CDR3 is CASSFARERNQPQHF. The bases are TGTGCCAGCAGCTTCGCGAGGGAGCGCAATCAGCCCCAGCATTTT. The V gene is TRBV21-1 and the J gene is TRBJ1-5. TRBV21-1 is designated a pseudogene. The CDR3 has 15 amino acids, counting the end cysteine and phenylalanine. Just the 45-base CDR3 DNA is kept, in frame starting at base 1.